This T cell receptor (beta chain) appears in the sequencing data of a study of shared clonotypes between healthy human individuals. Data came from immunoSEQ multiplex PCR; TCRdb stores just in-frame clones and leaves some out. The top ten hold 0.39% of the sample, which has a few million clones, approximately 93% seen once. This CDR3 has 11 amino acids. V lost 5 bases, J lost 4 bases, and 7 bases lay in between. Per germline, CDR1 SGHNT and CDR2 YYREEE (reference sequence). The chain carries TRBV5-4 and TRBJ2-7; D gene uncertain. Sequencing input: naive CD4+ T cells from PBMCs. Subset specified: CD45RA+ positively selected. The sequence came from a man aged 18 to 35 in good health. Some clones in this sample may be carry-over from other donors' samples. The CDR3 spells CASRAQYEQYF. The CDR3, as DNA: TGTGCCAGCAGGGCACAGTACGAGCAGTACTTC.